Sequencing of this T cell receptor beta chain was carried out in a study of blood T cells in healthy people across ages. In this sample, this clonotype turned up a few times. The antigen remains undetermined. The CDR3 runs 15 residues. Germline loops: CDR1 KGHSY, CDR2 FQNENV. V shed 4 bases and J 5 bases; nucleotides not matched to a gene: 9. For every donor, a draw yielded around 10 milliliters of peripheral blood. Study observations and caveats: Per million T cells, TCR beta diversity dropped roughly linearly as age increased. With naive T cell percentage, TCR beta diversity showed a strong correlation.

Then a second PCR, running roughly 7 to 11 cycles, was carried out with a sample-barcoded 5' primer and a J-beta primer mix. Sequencing of every sample gave 2.5 million or more CDR3-containing paired-end reads. TCRdb passed the 5' RACE reads through MiXCR, listing each CDR3 protein once. The sample shows 1.5 million to 2 million distinct CDR3 sequences, approximately 50% of them seen only once. This sequence was found in a middle-aged woman in good health. The sequenced sample was blood. V is TRBV16 and J is TRBJ2-7, with TRBD1 identical over 9 bases. DNA of the CDR3: TGTGCCAGCAGCCGCCCGGACAGGGGATGGCACGAGCAGTACTTC. This codes for CASSRPDRGWHEQYF.